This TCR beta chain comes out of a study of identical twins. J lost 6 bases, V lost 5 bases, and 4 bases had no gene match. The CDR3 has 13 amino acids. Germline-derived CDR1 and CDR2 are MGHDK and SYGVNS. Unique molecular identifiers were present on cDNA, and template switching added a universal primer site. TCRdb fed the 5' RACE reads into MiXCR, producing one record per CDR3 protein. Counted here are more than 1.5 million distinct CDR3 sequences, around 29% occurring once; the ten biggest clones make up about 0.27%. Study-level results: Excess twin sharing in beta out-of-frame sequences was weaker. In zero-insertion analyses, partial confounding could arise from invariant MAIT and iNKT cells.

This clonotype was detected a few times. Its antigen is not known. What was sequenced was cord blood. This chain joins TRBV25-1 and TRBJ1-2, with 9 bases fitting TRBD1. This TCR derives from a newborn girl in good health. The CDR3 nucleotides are TGTGCCAGCAGTAAACAGGGGGCTGATGGCTACACCTTC. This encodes CASSKQGADGYTF.